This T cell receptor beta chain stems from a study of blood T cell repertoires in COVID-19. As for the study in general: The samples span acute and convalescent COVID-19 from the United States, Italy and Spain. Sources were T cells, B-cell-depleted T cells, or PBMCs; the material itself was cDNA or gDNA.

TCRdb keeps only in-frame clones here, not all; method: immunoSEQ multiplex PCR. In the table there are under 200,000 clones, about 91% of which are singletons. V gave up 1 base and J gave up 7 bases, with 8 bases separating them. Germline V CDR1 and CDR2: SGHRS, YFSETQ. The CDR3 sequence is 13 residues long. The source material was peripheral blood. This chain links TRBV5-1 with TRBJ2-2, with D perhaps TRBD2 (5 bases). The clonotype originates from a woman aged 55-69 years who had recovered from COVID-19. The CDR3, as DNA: TGCGCCAGCAGCTTGATAGGGAGCGGGGAGCTGTTTTTT. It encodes CASSLIGSGELFF. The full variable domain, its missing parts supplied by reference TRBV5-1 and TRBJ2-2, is KAGVTQTPRYLIKTRGQQVTLSCSPISGHRSVSWYQQTPGQGLQFLFEYFSETQRNKGNFPGRFSGRQFSNSRSEMNVSTLELGDSALYLCASSLIGSGELFFGEGSRLTVL.